The 20 T cell receptor beta chains reported below all come from one sample, sequenced in a study of T cell changes during pregnancy in multiple sclerosis. The method was immunoSEQ multiplex PCR; TCRdb's version includes in-frame clones alone and lacks a portion of them. The sample has about 53,000 clones; roughly 90% are singletons. The source material was CD8+ T cells from peripheral blood mononuclear cells, sampled before pregnancy. The receptors derive from a female donor with multiple sclerosis, enrolled in a pregnancy study.

The chain combines TRBV27 with TRBJ2-1; maybe TRBD2 (6 bases). The V gene's germline CDR1 is MNHEY and CDR2 SMNVEV (reference sequence). V dropped 1 base and J dropped 6 bases, with 13 bases sitting between them. The CDR3 consists of 15 residues. The CDR3 coding sequence is TGTGCCAGCAGTTTATTTGATGGGGGGATCAATGAGCAGTTCTTC. Amino acid sequence: CASSLFDGGINEQFF.

This chain connects TRBV29-1 to TRBJ1-2; TRBD1 might be the D (5 bases). Deletions cut 7 bases from V and 6 bases from J, with 15 bases between. The CDR3 extends over 12 amino acids. Germline assignment: CDR1 SQVTM and CDR2 ANQGSEA. The CDR3 DNA follows: TGCAGCGATACGGGGGTAGGGGATGGCTACACCTTC. As protein: CSDTGVGDGYTF.

This clone was seen only a few times. This sequence joins TRBV4-3 and TRBJ1-1; 9 bases are a match to TRBD1. Germline-derived CDR1 and CDR2 are LGHNA and YSLEER. Trimming took 0 bases from V and 3 from J; bases not matched to a gene: 5. CDR3 length: 16 amino acids. CDR3 sequence: CASSQDGTGPDTEAFF. In nucleotides, the CDR3 is TGCGCCAGCAGCCAAGATGGGACAGGGCCTGACACTGAAGCTTTCTTT.

This chain links TRBV6-6 with TRBJ1-4; no clear D. V shed 7 bases and J shed 11 bases, with 20 bases lying between them. CDR1 MNHNY and CDR2 SVGAGI come from the germline V gene (reference sequence). The CDR3 runs to 14 residues. The CDR3 coding sequence is TGTGCCAGCAACCTTGGCGGGCCCTCTGGTAAACTGTTTTTT. This sequence encodes CASNLGGPSGKLFF.

The chain combines TRBV10-3 with TRBJ2-6; 9 bases agree with TRBD1. With V trimmed by 7 bases and J by 2 bases, 9 bases remained unmatched. Per germline, CDR1 ENHRY and CDR2 SYGVKD. The length of the CDR3 is 17 residues. The CDR3 region is CAITRDRVVTGANVLTF. In nucleotides, the CDR3 is TGTGCCATCACCAGGGACAGGGTCGTGACTGGGGCCAACGTCCTGACTTTC.

In DNA, the CDR3 is TGTGCCAGCAGCCCACAGGGGGCCAATGAGCAGTTCTTC. This encodes CASSPQGANEQFF. The chain carries TRBV2 and TRBJ2-1, with 9 positions matching TRBD1. V lost 6 bases and J lost 6; bases outside the gene matches: 3. Germline lookup yields CDR1 SNHLY and CDR2 FYNNEI. The CDR3 loop spans 13 amino acids.

The gene calls are TRBV5-6 and TRBJ1-4; possible D gene TRBD1, 5 bases. In germline, CDR1 is SGHDT, CDR2 YYEEEE. The CDR3 runs to 14 residues. Trimming shortened V by 4 bases and J by 7 bases, and 14 bases separated the two germline ends. The CDR3, as DNA: TGTGCCAGCAGCCCAGGGTTGGGAACTGAAAAACTGTTTTTT. Its translation: CASSPGLGTEKLFF.

J is TRBJ1-5 and V is TRBV4-3; TRBD1 might be the D (5 bases). This CDR3 contains 15 residues. V lost 0 bases and J lost 3, with 9 bases in between. CDR1 and CDR2 (germline): LGHNA, YSLEER. CDR3 in DNA: TGCGCCAGCAGCCAAGACAGGGCGATCAATCAGCCCCAGCATTTT. Amino acids: CASSQDRAINQPQHF.

This clone is a singleton in its sample. This chain links TRBV10-3 with TRBJ1-2, with D uncertain. In germline, CDR1 is ENHRY, CDR2 SYGVKD. Trimming pared 8 bases from V and 6 bases from J, leaving 10 bases between. The CDR3 is 11 residues long. The chain's CDR3 is CAIQAPNGYTF. CDR3 DNA sequence: TGTGCCATCCAGGCTCCCAATGGCTACACCTTC.

V is TRBV4-1 and J is TRBJ2-5; D possibly corresponds to TRBD1 (5 bases). Trimming pared 2 bases from V and 2 bases from J, leaving 12 bases between. Germline CDR1 reads MGHRA; CDR2 reads YSYEKL. This CDR3 has 15 amino acids. CDR3 nucleotides: TGCGCCAGCAGCCAACCATCGACAGAACAAGAGACCCAGTACTTC. Residues: CASSQPSTEQETQYF.

The chain uses TRBV11-2 and TRBJ1-2; 9 positions match TRBD1. The CDR3 loop spans 15 amino acids. Looked up from germline, CDR1 is SGHAT and CDR2 is FQNNGV. Germline trimming cut 5 bases from V and 4 bases from J; bases unmatched to any gene: 8. The CDR3 DNA is TGTGCCAGCAGCCCCACAGGGGGCCAGGGCTATGGCTACACCTTC. It yields the protein CASSPTGGQGYGYTF.

The CDR3 sequence is CASSLSTGSSYEQYF. CDR3 bases: TGTGCCAGCAGCTTATCCACAGGGAGCTCCTACGAGCAGTACTTC. The V gene is TRBV7-2, the J gene TRBJ2-7, with a tentative D call TRBD1 (6 bases). This CDR3 region has 15 residues. The germline CDR1 and CDR2 sequences are SGHTA and FQGNSA. V was pared by 2 bases and J by 0 bases, with 11 bases between.

The V gene is TRBV5-8, the J gene TRBJ2-3, with 7 bases fitting TRBD2. The CDR3 is 14 amino acids. Germline loops: CDR1 SGHTS, CDR2 YDEGEE. Trimming at V came to 7 bases and at J to 2 bases, leaving 7 bases not matched to a gene. Here the CDR3 DNA reads TGTGCCAGCGGCGGGGGATTTAACACAGATACGCAGTATTTT. It encodes CASGGGFNTDTQYF.

This clone was picked up one time. A much larger clone sits a single nucleotide away, making a read error possible. The V call is TRBV4-3, the J call TRBJ1-6; 10 bases fit TRBD1. From germline, CDR1 is LGHNA and CDR2 YSLEER. Trimming removed 4 bases from V and 7 bases from J; junction bases left unmatched: 4. The CDR3 is made up of 15 amino acids. The CDR3 nucleotides read TGCGCCAGCAGCCCCGGGACAGGGGAAAATTCACCCCTCCACTTT. Protein sequence: CASSPGTGENSPLHF.

This clone was counted many times. The gene calls are TRBV4-3 and TRBJ2-2; D is ambiguous. The CDR3 covers 16 residues. Germline V gene sequence: CDR1 LGHNA, CDR2 YSLEER. Deletions cut 0 bases from V and 6 bases from J, with 14 bases between. CDR3 in amino acids: CASSQEPTVPPGELFF. The DNA of the CDR3 is TGCGCCAGCAGCCAAGAACCCACGGTTCCCCCCGGGGAGCTGTTTTTT.

The chain is built from TRBV2 and TRBJ2-1; 9 bases line up with TRBD2. The CDR3 sequence is 17 residues long. J gave up 2 bases and V 3 bases, and 8 bases lay outside the gene matches. Germline CDR1 and CDR2: SNHLY and FYNNEI. The chain's CDR3 is CASSDLPGTSPYNEQFF. CDR3 sequence (DNA): TGTGCCAGCAGTGATCTTCCTGGGACTAGCCCCTACAATGAGCAGTTCTTC. Filled out from reference TRBV2 and TRBJ2-1, the complete variable domain reads EPEVTQTPSHQVTQMGQEVILRCVPISNHLYFYWYRQILGQKVEFLVSFYNNEISEKSEIFDDQFSVERPDGSNFTLKIRSTKLEDSAMYFCASSDLPGTSPYNEQFFGPGTRLTVL.

The genes are TRBV11-2 and TRBJ2-7; 13 nucleotides agree with TRBD2. The length of the CDR3 is 17 residues. V lost 0 bases to trimming and J lost 1 base; unmatched junction nucleotides: 3. In germline, CDR1 is SGHAT, CDR2 FQNNGV. CDR3 sequence: CASSLDRLAGGSYEQYF. CDR3 sequence (DNA): TGTGCCAGCAGCTTAGATCGACTAGCGGGGGGATCCTACGAGCAGTACTTC.

This chain uses TRBV5-5 with TRBJ2-7; tentative D call: TRBD2 (5 bases). The germline CDR1 and CDR2 sequences are SGHKS and YYEKEE (reference sequence). Trimming left V 0 bases short and J 0 bases short, with 10 bases between. This CDR3 comprises 15 residues. The CDR3 reads CASSLGGYSSYEQYF. As DNA, the CDR3 is TGTGCCAGCAGCTTGGGAGGGTACAGCTCCTACGAGCAGTACTTC.

The gene calls are TRBV4-3 and TRBJ2-1, with 7 bases lining up with TRBD2. The CDR3 sequence is 16 residues long. CDR1 is LGHNA and CDR2 is YSLEER in the germline V gene. With 0 bases clipped from V and 7 bases from J, the junction kept 9 bases outside the gene matches. The CDR3 DNA follows: TGCGCCAGCAGCCAAGAGTCAGCGGGGCTTCGAAATGAGCAGTTCTTC. Its translation: CASSQESAGLRNEQFF.

For the CDR3, the DNA is TGTGCCAGCAGGGGTTGGGACAGCGAAGCTTTCTTT. It specifies CASRGWDSEAFF. This rearrangement joins TRBV7-2 to TRBJ1-1; 7 positions match TRBD1. Germline V gene sequence: CDR1 SGHTA, CDR2 FQGNSA. J lost 8 bases, V lost 6 bases, and 6 bases had no gene match. This CDR3 contains 12 residues.